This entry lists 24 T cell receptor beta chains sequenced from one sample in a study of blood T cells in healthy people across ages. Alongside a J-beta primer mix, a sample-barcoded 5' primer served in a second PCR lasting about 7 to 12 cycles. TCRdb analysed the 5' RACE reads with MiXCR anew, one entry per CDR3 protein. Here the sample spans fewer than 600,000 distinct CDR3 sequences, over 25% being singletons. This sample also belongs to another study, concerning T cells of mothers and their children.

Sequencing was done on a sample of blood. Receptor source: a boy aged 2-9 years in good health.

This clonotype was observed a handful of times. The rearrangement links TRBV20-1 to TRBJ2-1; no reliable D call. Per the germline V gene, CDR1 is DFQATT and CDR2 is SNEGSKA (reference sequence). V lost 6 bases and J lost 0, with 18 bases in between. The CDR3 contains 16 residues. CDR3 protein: CSAPLGRACSYNEQFF. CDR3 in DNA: TGCAGTGCCCCCCTAGGTAGGGCATGCTCCTACAATGAGCAGTTCTTC.

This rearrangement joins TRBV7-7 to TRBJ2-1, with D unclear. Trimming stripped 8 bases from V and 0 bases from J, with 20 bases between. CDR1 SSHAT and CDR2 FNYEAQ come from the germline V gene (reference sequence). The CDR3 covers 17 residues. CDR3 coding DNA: TGTGCCAGCGTGAGAGGACCGCTTAAGAGCTCCTACAATGAGCAGTTCTTC. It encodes CASVRGPLKSSYNEQFF.

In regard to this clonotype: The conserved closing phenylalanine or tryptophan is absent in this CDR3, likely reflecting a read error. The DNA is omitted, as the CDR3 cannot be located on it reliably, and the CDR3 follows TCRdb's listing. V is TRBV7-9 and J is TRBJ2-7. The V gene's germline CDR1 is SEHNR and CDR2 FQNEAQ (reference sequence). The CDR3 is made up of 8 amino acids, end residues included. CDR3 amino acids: CASSLTAL.

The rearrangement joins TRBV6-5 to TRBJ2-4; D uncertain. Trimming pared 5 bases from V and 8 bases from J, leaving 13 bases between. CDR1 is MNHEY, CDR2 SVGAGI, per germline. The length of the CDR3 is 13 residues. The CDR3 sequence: CASSMTWSDIQYF. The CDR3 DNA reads TGTGCCAGCAGTATGACGTGGAGCGACATTCAGTACTTC.

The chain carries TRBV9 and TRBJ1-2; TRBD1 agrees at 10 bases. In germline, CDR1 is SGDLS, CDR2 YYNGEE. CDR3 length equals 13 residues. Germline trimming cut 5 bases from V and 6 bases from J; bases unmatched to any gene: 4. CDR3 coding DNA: TGTGCCAGCAGTGAGGGGACAGGGGATGGCTACACCTTC. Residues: CASSEGTGDGYTF.

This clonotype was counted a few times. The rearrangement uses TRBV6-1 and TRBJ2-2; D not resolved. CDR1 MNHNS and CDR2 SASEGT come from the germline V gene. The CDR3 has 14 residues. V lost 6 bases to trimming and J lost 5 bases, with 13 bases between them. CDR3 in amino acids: CASRDRSRTGELFF. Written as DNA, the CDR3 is TGTGCCAGCAGGGATCGGTCGAGAACCGGGGAGCTGTTTTTT.

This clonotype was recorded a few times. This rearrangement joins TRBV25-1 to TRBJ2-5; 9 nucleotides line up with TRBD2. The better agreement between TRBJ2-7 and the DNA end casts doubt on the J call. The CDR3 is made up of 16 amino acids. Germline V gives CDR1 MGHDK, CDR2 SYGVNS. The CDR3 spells CASSETRASGAYEQYF. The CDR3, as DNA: TGTGCCAGCAGTGAGACCCGGGCTAGCGGGGCCTACGAGCAGTACTTC.

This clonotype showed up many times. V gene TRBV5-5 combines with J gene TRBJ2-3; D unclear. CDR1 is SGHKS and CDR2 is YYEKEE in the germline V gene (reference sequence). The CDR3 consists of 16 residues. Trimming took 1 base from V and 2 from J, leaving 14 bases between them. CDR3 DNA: TGTGCCAGCAGCTTGCATGGTGAAATACACACAGATACGCAGTATTTT. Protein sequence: CASSLHGEIHTDTQYF.

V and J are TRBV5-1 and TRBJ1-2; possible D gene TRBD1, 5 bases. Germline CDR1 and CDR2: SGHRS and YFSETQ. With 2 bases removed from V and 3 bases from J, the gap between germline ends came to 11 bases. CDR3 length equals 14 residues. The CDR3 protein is CASSLSRDDYGYTF. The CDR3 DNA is TGCGCCAGCAGCTTAAGCAGGGACGACTATGGCTACACCTTC.

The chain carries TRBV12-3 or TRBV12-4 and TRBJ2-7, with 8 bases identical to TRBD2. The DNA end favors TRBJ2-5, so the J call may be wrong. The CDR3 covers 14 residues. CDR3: CASSFSGSRETQYF. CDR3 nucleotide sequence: TGTGCCAGCAGTTTCAGCGGGAGTCGAGAGACCCAGTACTTC.

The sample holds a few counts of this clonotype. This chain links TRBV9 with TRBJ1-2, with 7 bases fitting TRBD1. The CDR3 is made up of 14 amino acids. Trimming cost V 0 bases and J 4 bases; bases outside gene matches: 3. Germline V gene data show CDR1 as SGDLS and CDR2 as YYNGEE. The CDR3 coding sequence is TGTGCCAGCAGCGTAGACGGGACAGCCTATGGCTACACCTTC. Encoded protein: CASSVDGTAYGYTF.

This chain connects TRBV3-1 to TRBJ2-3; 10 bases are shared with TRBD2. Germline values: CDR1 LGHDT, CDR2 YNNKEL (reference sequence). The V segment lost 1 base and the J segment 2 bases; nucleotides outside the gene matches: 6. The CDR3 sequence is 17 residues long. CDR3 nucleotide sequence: TGTGCCAGCAGCCAAGGCGTAGCGGGAGGCCCCACAGATACGCAGTATTTT. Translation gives CASSQGVAGGPTDTQYF.

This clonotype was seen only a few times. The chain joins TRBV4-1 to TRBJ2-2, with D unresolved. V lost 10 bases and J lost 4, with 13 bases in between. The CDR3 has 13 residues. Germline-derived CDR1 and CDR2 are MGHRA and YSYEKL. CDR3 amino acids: CATGGGVTGELFF. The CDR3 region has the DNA TGCGCCACAGGCGGCGGAGTCACCGGGGAGCTGTTTTTT.

CDR3 coding DNA: TGTGCCAGCAGCGGCTTCAATGAGCAGTTCTTC. This encodes CASSGFNEQFF. The chain has TRBV27 and TRBJ2-7; D unresolved. The J call may be faulty, since TRBJ2-1 better matches the DNA end. This CDR3 spans 11 amino acids. Germline CDR1 reads MNHEY; CDR2 reads SMNVEV (reference sequence).

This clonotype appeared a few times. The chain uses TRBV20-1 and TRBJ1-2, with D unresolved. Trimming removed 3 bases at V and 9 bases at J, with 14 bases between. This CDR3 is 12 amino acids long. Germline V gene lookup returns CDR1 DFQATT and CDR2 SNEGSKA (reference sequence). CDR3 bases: TGCAGTGCTAGGAGGTCCTCGGGGAGCTACACCTTC. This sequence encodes CSARRSSGSYTF.

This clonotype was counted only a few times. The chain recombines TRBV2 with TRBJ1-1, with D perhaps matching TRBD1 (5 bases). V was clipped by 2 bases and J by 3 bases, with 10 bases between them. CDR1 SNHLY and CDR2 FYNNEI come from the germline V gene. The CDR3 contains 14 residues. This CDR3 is CASSERGWDTEAFF. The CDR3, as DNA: TGTGCCAGCAGTGAAAGGGGTTGGGACACTGAAGCTTTCTTT.

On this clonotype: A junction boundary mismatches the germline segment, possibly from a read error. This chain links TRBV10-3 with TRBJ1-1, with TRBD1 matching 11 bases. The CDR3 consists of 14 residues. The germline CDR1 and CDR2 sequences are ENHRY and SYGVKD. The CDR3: CVISLGQGAGEAFF. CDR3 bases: TGTGTCATCAGCCTTGGACAGGGGGCTGGTGAAGCTTTCTTT.

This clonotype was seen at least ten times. CDR3 sequence reads: CASSEATYEQYF. The CDR3 DNA sequence: TGTGCCAGCAGTGAAGCCACCTACGAGCAGTACTTC. The chain combines TRBV25-1 with TRBJ2-7, with D uncertain. Trimming pared 2 bases from V and 2 bases from J, leaving 4 bases between. The germline V gene encodes CDR1 MGHDK and CDR2 SYGVNS. The CDR3 is made up of 12 amino acids.

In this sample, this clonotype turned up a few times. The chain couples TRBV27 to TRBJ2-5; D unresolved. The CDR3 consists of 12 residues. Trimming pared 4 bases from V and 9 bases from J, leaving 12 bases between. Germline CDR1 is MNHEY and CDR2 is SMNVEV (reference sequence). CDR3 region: CASSSGPSAQYF. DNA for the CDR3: TGTGCCAGCAGTTCCGGACCCTCAGCCCAGTACTTC.

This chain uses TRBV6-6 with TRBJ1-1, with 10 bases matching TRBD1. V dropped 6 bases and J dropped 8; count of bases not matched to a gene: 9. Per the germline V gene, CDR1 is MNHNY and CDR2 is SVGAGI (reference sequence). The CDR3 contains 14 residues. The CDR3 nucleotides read TGTGCCAGCAGACCGGGACAGGGGATACAAGAAGCTTTCTTT. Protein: CASRPGQGIQEAFF.

In nucleotides, the CDR3 is TGTGCCAGCAGTCCCCCCACAGCTAACTATGGCTACACCTTC. Translation gives CASSPPTANYGYTF. This chain uses TRBV12-3 or TRBV12-4 with TRBJ1-2; no firm D call. V gave up 5 bases and J gave up 0 bases, with 10 bases separating them. The CDR3 covers 14 residues.

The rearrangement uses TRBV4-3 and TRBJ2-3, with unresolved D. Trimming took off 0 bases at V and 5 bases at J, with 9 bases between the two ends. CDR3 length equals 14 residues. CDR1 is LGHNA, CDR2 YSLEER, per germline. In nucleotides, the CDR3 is TGCGCCAGCAGCCAAGAGGGCAGCCTAGATACGCAGTATTTT. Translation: CASSQEGSLDTQYF.

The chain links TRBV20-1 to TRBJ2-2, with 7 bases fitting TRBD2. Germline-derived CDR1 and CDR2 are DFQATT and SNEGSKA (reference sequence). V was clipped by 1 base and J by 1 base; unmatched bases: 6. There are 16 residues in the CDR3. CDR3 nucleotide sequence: TGCAGTGCTAGAGGGCCGGGACTACAGAACACCGGGGAGCTGTTTTTT. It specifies CSARGPGLQNTGELFF.

The CDR3 loop reads CSVDEGGFRGYTF. As DNA, the CDR3 is TGCAGCGTTGATGAGGGGGGATTTAGGGGCTACACCTTC. The chain employs TRBV29-1 and TRBJ1-2; tentatively, D is TRBD1 (6 bases). The germline V gene has CDR1 SQVTM and CDR2 ANQGSEA. The CDR3 contains 13 residues. V lost 3 bases to trimming and J lost 8 bases, with 16 bases between them.